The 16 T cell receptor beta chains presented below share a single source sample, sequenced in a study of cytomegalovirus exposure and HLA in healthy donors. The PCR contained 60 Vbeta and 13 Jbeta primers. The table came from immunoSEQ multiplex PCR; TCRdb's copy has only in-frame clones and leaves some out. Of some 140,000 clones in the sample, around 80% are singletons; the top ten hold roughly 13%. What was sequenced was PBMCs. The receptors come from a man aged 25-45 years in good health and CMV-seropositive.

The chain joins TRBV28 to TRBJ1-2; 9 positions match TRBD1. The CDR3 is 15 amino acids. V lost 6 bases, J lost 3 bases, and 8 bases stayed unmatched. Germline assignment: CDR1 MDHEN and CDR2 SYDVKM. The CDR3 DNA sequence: TGTGCCAGCAGCCCAGGGACAGGGACGTACTATGGCTACACCTTC. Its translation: CASSPGTGTYYGYTF.

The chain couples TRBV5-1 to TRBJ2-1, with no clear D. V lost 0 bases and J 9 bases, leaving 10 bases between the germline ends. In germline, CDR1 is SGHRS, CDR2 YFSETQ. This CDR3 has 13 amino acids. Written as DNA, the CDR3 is TGCGCCAGCAGCTTGGGCCTAGTGGTTGAGCAGTTCTTC. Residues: CASSLGLVVEQFF.

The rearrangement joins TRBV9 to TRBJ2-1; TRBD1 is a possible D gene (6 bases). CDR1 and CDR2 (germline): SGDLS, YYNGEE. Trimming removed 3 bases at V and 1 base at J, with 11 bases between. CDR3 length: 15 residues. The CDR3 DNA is TGTGCCAGCAGCGCCCCAGGGACATCCTACAATGAGCAGTTCTTC. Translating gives CASSAPGTSYNEQFF. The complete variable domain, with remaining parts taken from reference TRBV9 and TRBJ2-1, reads DSGVTQTPKHLITATGQRVTLRCSPRSGDLSVYWYQQSLDQGLQFLIQYYNGEERAKGNILERFSAQQFPDLHSELNLSSLELGDSALYFCASSAPGTSYNEQFFGPGTRLTVL.

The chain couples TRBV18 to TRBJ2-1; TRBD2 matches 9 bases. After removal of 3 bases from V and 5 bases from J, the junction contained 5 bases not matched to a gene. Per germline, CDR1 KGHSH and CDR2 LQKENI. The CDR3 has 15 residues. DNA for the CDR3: TGTGCCAGCTCACCCACTAGCGGGTCCGACAATGAGCAGTTCTTC. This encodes CASSPTSGSDNEQFF. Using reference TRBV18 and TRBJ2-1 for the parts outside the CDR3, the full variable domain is NAGVMQNPRHLVRRRGQEARLRCSPMKGHSHVYWYRQLPEEGLKFMVYLQKENIIDESGMPKERFSAEFPKEGPSILRIQQVVRGDSAAYFCASSPTSGSDNEQFFGPGTRLTVL.

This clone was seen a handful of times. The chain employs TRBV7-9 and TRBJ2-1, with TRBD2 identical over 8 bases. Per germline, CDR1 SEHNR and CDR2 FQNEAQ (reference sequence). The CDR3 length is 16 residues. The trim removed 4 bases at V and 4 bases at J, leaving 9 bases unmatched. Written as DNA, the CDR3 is TGTGCCAGCAGCTCAGGAGGTAGCGGGATATACAATGAGCAGTTCTTC. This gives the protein CASSSGGSGIYNEQFF.

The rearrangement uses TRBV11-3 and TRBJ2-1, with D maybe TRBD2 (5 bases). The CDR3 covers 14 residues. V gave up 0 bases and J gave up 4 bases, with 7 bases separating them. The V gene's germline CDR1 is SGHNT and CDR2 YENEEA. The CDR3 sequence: CASSLESGYNEQFF. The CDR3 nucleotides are TGTGCCAGCAGCTTAGAGAGCGGTTACAATGAGCAGTTCTTC.

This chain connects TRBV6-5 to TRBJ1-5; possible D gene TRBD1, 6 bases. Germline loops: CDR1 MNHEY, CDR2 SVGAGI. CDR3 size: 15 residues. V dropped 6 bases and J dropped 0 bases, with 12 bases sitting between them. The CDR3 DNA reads TGTGCCAGCAGCATCACAGGGAATAGCAATCAGCCCCAGCATTTT. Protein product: CASSITGNSNQPQHF.

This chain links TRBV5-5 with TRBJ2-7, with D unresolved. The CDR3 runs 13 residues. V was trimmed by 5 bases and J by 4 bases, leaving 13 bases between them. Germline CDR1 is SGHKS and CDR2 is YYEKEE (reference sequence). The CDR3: CASRPLPRYEQYF. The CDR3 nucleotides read TGTGCCAGCAGACCCCTTCCCAGGTACGAGCAGTACTTC.

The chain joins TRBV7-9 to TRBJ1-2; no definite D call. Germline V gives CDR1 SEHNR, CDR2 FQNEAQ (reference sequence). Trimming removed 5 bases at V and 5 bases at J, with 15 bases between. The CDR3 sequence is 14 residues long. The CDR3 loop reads CASSPSSGEYGYTF. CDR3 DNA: TGTGCCAGCAGCCCGTCGAGCGGGGAATATGGCTACACCTTC. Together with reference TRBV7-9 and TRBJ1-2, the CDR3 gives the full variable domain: DTGVSQNPRHKITKRGQNVTFRCDPISEHNRLYWYRQTLGQGPEFLTYFQNEAQLEKSRLLSDRFSAERPKGSFSTLEIQRTEQGDSAMYLCASSPSSGEYGYTFGSGTRLTVV.

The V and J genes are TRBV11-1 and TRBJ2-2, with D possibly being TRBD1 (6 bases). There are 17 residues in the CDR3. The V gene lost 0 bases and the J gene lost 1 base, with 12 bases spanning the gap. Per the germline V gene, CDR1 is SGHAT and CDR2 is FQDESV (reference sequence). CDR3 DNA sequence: TGTGCCAGCAGCTTAGCGGTCTACAGGGAGAACACCGGGGAGCTGTTTTTT. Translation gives CASSLAVYRENTGELFF. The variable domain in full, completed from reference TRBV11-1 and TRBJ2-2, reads EAEVAQSPRYKITEKSQAVAFWCDPISGHATLYWYRQILGQGPELLVQFQDESVVDDSQLPKDRFSAERLKGVDSTLKIQPAELGDSAMYLCASSLAVYRENTGELFFGEGSRLTVL.

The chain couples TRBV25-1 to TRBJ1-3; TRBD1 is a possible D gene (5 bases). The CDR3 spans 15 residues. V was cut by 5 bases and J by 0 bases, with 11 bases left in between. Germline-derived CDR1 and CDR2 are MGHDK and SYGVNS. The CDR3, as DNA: TGTGCCAGCAGTCGGGGGACTATCTCTGGAAACACCATATATTTT. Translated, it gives CASSRGTISGNTIYF.

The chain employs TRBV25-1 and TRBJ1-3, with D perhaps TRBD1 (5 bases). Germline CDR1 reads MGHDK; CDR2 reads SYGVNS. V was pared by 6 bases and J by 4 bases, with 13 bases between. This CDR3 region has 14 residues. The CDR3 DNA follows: TGTGCCAGCAGGGGCGGGACGCTGGGAAACACCATATATTTT. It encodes CASRGGTLGNTIYF.

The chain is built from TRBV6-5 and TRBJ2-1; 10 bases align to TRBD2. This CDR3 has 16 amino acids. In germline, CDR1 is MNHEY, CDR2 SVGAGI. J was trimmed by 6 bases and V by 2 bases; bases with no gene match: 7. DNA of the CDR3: TGTGCCAGCAGTTACCAAGCGGGAGGGCCGATCAATGAGCAGTTCTTC. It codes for CASSYQAGGPINEQFF.

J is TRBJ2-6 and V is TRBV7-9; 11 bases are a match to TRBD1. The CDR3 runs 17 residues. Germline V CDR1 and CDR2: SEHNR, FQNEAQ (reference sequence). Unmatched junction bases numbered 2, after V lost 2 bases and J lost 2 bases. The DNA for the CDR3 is TGTGCCAGCAGCTTACAGGGACAGGGGGCTGGGGCCAACGTCCTGACTTTC. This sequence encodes CASSLQGQGAGANVLTF.

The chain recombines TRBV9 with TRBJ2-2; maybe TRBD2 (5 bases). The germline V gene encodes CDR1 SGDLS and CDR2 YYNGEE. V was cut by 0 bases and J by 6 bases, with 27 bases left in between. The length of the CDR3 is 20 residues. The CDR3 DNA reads TGTGCCAGCAGCGTAGTTCTAGCCTCACCCGTTACCAATCGTCCCGGGGAGCTGTTTTTT. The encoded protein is CASSVVLASPVTNRPGELFF. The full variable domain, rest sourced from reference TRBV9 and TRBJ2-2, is DSGVTQTPKHLITATGQRVTLRCSPRSGDLSVYWYQQSLDQGLQFLIQYYNGEERAKGNILERFSAQQFPDLHSELNLSSLELGDSALYFCASSVVLASPVTNRPGELFFGEGSRLTVL.

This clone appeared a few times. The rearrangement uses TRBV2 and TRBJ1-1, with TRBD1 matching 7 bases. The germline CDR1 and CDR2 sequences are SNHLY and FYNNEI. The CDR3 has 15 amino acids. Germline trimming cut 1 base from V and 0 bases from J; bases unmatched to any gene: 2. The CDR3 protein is CASSEGQGVNTEAFF. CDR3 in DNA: TGTGCCAGCAGTGAAGGACAGGGAGTGAACACTGAAGCTTTCTTT.